This section outlines one T cell receptor (beta chain) sequence together with its context. What it binds is unknown. The investigators amplified TCR beta CDR3 regions from RNA transcripts. The HTBI set primed first-round TCR CDR3 RT-PCR. TCRdb passed the multiplex PCR reads through MiXCR, listing each CDR3 protein once. The table includes around 450,000 distinct CDR3 sequences, roughly an eighth detected once. Exclusions: uncontrolled infection, other autoimmune disease, pregnancy, lactation. The sample comes from a study of T cells in Graves' hyperthyroidism and ophthalmopathy. The study, taken as a whole, reports: Ophthalmopathy got predicted by the model a median around 6.8 months before its onset. From stable hyperthyroidism, ophthalmopathy was set apart by a 13 V-J model.

Germline CDR1 and CDR2: SGHAT and FQNNGV. V lost 3 bases and J lost 8, with 13 bases in between. The length of the CDR3 is 13 residues. The rearrangement links TRBV11-2 to TRBJ1-2, with D possibly matching TRBD1 (6 bases). The specimen was blood. The sequence was obtained from a woman in her late teens or twenties with Graves' hyperthyroidism. The CDR3 sequence is CASSLTQGMGYTF. As DNA, the CDR3 is TGTGCCAGCAGCTTGACGCAGGGGATGGGCTACACCTTC.